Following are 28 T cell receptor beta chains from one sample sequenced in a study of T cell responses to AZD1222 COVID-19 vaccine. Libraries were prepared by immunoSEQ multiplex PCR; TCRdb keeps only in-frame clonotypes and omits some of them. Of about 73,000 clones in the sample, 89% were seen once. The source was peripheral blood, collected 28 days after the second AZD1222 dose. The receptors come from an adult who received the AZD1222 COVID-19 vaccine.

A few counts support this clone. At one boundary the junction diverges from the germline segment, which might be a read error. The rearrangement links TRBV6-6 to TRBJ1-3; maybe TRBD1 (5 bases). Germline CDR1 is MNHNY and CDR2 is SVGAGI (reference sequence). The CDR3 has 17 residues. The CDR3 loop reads CASSPREGANSGNIIYF. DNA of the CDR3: TGTGCCAGCAGTCCCCGAGAAGGGGCGAACTCTGGAAACATCATATATTTT.

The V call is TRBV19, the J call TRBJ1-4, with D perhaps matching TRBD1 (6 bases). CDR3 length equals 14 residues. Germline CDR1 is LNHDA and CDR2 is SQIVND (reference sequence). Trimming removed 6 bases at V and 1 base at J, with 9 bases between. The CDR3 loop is CASSLQGTNEKLFF. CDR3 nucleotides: TGTGCCAGTAGCTTACAGGGAACTAATGAAAAACTGTTTTTT. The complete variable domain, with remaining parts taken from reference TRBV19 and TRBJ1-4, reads DGGITQSPKYLFRKEGQNVTLSCEQNLNHDAMYWYRQDPGQGLRLIYYSQIVNDFQKGDIAEGYSVSREKKESFPLTVTSAQKNPTAFYLCASSLQGTNEKLFFGSGTQLSVL.

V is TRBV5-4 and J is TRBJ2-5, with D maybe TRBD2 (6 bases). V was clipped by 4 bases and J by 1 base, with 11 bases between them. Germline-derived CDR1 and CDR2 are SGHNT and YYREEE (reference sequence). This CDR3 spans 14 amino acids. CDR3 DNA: TGTGCCAGCAGCCGTCGGGACTCCCAAGAGACCCAGTACTTC. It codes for CASSRRDSQETQYF.

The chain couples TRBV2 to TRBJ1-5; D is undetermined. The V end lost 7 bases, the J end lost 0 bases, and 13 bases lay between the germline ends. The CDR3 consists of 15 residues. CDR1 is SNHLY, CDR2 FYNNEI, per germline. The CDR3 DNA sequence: TGTGCCAGCAAGCTATCTGGATATAGCAATCAGCCCCAGCATTTT. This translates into CASKLSGYSNQPQHF.

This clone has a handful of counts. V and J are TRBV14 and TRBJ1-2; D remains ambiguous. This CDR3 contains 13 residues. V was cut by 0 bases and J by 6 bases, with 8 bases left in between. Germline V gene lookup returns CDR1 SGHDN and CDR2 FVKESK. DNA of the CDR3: TGTGCCAGCAGCCAAGACTATTCCCATGGCTACACCTTC. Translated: CASSQDYSHGYTF.

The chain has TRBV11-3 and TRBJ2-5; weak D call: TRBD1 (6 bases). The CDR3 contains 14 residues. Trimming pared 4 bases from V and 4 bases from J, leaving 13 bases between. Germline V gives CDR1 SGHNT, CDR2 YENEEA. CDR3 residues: CASSSGTIAETQYF. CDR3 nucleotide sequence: TGTGCCAGCAGCTCCGGGACAATAGCAGAGACCCAGTACTTC.

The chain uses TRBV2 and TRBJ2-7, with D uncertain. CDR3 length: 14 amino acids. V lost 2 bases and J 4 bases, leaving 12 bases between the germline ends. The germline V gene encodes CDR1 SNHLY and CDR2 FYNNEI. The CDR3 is CASSELGRLYEQYV. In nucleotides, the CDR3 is TGTGCCAGCAGTGAACTCGGCCGACTTTACGAGCAGTACGTC.

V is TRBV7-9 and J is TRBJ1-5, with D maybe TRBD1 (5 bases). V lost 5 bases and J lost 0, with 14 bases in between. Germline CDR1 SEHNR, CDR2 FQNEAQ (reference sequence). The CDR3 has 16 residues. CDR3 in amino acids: CASSLEGMGSNQPQHF. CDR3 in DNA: TGTGCCAGCAGCCTAGAGGGGATGGGTAGCAATCAGCCCCAGCATTTT.

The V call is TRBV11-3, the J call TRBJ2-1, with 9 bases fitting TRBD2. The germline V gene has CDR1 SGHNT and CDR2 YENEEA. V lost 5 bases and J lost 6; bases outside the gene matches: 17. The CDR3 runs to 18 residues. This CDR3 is CASSPSLFSGRPTNEQFF. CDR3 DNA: TGTGCCAGCAGCCCTAGTTTGTTTAGCGGGAGACCAACCAATGAGCAGTTCTTC.

The CDR3 region is CASTQWNTGELFF. CDR3 DNA sequence: TGTGCCAGTACCCAATGGAACACCGGGGAGCTGTTTTTT. This rearrangement joins TRBV19 to TRBJ2-2; D is ambiguous. Trimming stripped 7 bases from V and 1 base from J, with 7 bases between. Germline lookup yields CDR1 LNHDA and CDR2 SQIVND (reference sequence). The CDR3 extends over 13 amino acids.

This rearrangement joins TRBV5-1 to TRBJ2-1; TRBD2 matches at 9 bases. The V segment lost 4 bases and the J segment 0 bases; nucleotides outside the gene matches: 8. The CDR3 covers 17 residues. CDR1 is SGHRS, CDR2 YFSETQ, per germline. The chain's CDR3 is CASSPRASGISYNEQFF. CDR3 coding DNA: TGCGCCAGCAGCCCCCGTGCTAGCGGGATCTCCTACAATGAGCAGTTCTTC. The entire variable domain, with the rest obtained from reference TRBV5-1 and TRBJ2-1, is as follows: KAGVTQTPRYLIKTRGQQVTLSCSPISGHRSVSWYQQTPGQGLQFLFEYFSETQRNKGNFPGRFSGRQFSNSRSEMNVSTLELGDSALYLCASSPRASGISYNEQFFGPGTRLTVL.

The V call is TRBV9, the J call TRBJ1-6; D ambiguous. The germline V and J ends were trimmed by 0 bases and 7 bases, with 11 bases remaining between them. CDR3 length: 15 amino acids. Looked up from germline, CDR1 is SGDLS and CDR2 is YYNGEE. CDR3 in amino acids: CASSVDPGRNSPLHF. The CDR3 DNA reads TGTGCCAGCAGCGTAGATCCGGGTAGGAATTCACCCCTCCACTTT.

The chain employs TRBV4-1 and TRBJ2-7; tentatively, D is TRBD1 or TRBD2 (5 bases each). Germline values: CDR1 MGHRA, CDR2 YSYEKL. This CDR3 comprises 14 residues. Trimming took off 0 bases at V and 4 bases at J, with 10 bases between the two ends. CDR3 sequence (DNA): TGCGCCAGCAGCCAAGATGAGGGGCCTTACGAGCAGTACTTC. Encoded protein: CASSQDEGPYEQYF.

The CDR3 DNA is TGTGCCACCAGTGACCCGGGACAGGGCTACGAGCAGTACTTC. This sequence encodes CATSDPGQGYEQYF. The V and J genes are TRBV24-1 and TRBJ2-7; TRBD1 matches at 9 bases. Germline CDR1 KGHDR, CDR2 SFDVKD. The CDR3 covers 14 residues. The junction had 3 bases not matched to a gene; V was cut back by 4 bases and J by 3 bases.

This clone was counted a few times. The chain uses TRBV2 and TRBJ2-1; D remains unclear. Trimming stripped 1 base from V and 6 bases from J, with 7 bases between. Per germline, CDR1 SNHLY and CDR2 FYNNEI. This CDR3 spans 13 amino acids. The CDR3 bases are TGTGCCAGCAGTGAAGTCTATGGCAATGAGCAGTTCTTC. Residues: CASSEVYGNEQFF. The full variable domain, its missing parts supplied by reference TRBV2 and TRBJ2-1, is EPEVTQTPSHQVTQMGQEVILRCVPISNHLYFYWYRQILGQKVEFLVSFYNNEISEKSEIFDDQFSVERPDGSNFTLKIRSTKLEDSAMYFCASSEVYGNEQFFGPGTRLTVL.

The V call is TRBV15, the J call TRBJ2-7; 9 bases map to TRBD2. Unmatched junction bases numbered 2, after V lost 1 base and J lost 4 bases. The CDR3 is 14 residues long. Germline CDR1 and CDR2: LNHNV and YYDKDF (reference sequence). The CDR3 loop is CATSRGGGAYEQYF. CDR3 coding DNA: TGTGCCACCAGCAGAGGCGGGGGGGCTTACGAGCAGTACTTC.

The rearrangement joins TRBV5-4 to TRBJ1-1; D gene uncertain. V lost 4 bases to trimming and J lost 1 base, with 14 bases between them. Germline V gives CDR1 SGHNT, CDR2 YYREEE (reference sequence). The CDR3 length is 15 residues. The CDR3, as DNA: TGTGCCAGCAGCCGGTCGCACACCACGAACACTGAAGCTTTCTTT. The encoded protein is CASSRSHTTNTEAFF.

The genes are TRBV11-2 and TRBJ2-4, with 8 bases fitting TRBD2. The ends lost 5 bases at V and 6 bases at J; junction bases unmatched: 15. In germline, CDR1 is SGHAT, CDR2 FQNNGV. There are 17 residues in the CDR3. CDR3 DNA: TGTGCCAGCAGCATGGCGGGGGGAACCGGACGGGGAAACATTCAGTACTTC. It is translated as CASSMAGGTGRGNIQYF.

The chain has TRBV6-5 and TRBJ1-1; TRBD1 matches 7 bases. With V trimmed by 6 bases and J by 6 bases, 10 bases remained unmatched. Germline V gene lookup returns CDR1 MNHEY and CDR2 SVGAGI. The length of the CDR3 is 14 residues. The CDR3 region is CASSPETGLSEAFF. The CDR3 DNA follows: TGTGCCAGCAGCCCCGAGACAGGGCTCTCTGAAGCTTTCTTT.

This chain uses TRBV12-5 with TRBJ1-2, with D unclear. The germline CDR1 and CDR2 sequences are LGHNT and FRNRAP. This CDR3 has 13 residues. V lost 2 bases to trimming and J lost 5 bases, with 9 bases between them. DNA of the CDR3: TGTGCTAGTGGTTTGTTTCCGGGTTATGGCTACACCTTC. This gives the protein CASGLFPGYGYTF.

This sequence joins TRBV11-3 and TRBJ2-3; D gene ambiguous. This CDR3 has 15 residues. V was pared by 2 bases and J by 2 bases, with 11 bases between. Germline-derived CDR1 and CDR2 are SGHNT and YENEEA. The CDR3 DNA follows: TGTGCCAGCAGCTTATTCCTGGGCATCACAGATACGCAGTATTTT. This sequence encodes CASSLFLGITDTQYF.

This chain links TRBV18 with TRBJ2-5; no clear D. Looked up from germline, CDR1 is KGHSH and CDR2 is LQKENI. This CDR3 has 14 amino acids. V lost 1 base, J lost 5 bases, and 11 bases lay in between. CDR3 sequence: CASSPLTPGETQYF. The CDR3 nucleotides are TGTGCCAGCTCACCACTAACCCCTGGGGAGACCCAGTACTTC.

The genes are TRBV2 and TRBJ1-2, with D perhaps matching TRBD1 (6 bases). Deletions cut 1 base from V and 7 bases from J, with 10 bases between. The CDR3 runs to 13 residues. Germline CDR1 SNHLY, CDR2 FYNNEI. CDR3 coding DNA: TGTGCCAGCAGTGAAGTAGGCAGGGGTGGCTACACCTTC. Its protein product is CASSEVGRGGYTF.

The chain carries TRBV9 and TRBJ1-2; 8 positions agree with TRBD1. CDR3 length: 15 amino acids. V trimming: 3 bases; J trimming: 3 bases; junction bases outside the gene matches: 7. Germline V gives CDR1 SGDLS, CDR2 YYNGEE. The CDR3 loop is CASSGTTGEYYGYTF. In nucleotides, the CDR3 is TGTGCCAGCAGCGGGACGACAGGGGAGTACTATGGCTACACCTTC.

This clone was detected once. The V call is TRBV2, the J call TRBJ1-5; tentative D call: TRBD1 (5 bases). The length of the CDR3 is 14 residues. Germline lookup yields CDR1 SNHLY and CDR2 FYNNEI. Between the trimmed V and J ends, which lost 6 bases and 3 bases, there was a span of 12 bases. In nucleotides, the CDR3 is TGTGCCAGCAGCCGGGACCGAAACAATCAGCCCCAGCATTTT. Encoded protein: CASSRDRNNQPQHF.

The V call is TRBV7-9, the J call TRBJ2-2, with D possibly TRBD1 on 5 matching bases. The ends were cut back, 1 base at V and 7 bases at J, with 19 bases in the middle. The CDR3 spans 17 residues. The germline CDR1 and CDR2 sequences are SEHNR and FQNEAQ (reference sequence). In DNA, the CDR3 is TGTGCCAGCAGCTTAGAGGTCGGACGACCTAGGGGCGGGGAGCTGTTTTTT. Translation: CASSLEVGRPRGGELFF.

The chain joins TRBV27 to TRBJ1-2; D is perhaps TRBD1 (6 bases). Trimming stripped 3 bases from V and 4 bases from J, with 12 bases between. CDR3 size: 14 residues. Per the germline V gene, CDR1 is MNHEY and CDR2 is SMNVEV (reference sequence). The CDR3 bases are TGTGCCAGCAGTTTGACAGGAAAGCTCTATGGCTACACCTTC. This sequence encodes CASSLTGKLYGYTF.

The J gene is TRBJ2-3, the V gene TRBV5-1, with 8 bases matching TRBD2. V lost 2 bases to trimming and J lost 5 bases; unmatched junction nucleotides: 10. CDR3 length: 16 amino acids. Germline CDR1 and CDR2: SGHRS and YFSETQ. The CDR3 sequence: CASSFSAGGFLDTQYF. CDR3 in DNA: TGCGCCAGCAGCTTCTCCGCGGGGGGCTTCCTAGATACGCAGTATTTT.